This T cell receptor beta chain was identified in a study of blood T cell repertoires in COVID-19. Sequencing was performed with immunoSEQ multiplex PCR; in TCRdb, only in-frame clones are kept and a portion is missing. The sample carries about 180,000 clones, under 85% recorded once. There are 17 residues in the CDR3. CDR1 is MNHNS and CDR2 is SASEGT in the germline V gene. Trimming cost V 6 bases and J 6 bases; bases outside gene matches: 17. Material: peripheral blood. The TCR sequence derives from a woman between 65 and 79 years old with COVID-19, enrolled during active disease. The gene calls are TRBV6-1 and TRBJ1-1; 9 bases match TRBD1. This CDR3 reads CASRETGGNRQISEAFF. The CDR3 nucleotides are TGTGCCAGCAGGGAAACAGGGGGCAACAGACAAATCTCTGAAGCTTTCTTT.